This T cell receptor (beta chain) is drawn from a study of T cells in Graves' hyperthyroidism and ophthalmopathy. Subjects with ophthalmopathy showed a Clinical Activity Score no lower than 3, a NOSPECS grade no lower than 4, and a duration shorter than 3 months. Reasons for excluding patients were uncontrolled infection, other autoimmune disease, pregnancy or lactation. Fresh peripheral blood, around 10 ml of it, supplied the PBMCs. This CDR3 is built from 14 residues. The V gene's germline CDR1 is DFQATT and CDR2 SNEGSKA (reference sequence). The trim removed 5 bases at V and 4 bases at J, leaving 10 bases unmatched. Study-level findings and limits: For ophthalmopathy, model prediction preceded onset by a median around 7 months.

Amplified regions were TCR beta CDR3 sequences from RNA transcripts. When the TCR CDR3 underwent first-round RT-PCR, the HTBI primer set was used. TCRdb passed the multiplex PCR reads through MiXCR, listing each CDR3 protein once. The data hold over 400,000 distinct CDR3 sequences, with under 15% observed a single time. This clonotype occurred many times. Its antigen is unidentified. The V call is TRBV20-1, the J call TRBJ2-5; the match to TRBD1 covers 7 bases. The material sequenced was blood. The TCR comes from a young man with Graves' ophthalmopathy. CDR3 amino acids: CSAVRQGLRETQYF. CDR3 bases: TGCAGTGCTGTACGACAGGGATTAAGAGAGACCCAGTACTTC.